These T cell receptor beta chains were read from a single sample in a study of CD4+ T cells in melanoma. Some clones are missing from TCRdb's copy, which holds only in-frame ones; the method was immunoSEQ multiplex PCR. This sample carries around 130,000 clones, roughly 91% of them seen once, and the ten largest clones take 1.5% to 1.7%. The receptor set was obtained from a human donor with melanoma. CDR3s include the opening cysteine and the closing phenylalanine or tryptophan. The order of the fields is V gene, J gene, clone size, CDR3 length, CDR3 protein. Expanded clones are given a class, and other clones once, few, many or no size at all.

>TRBV7-2|TRBJ1-2|few|13
CASSPQTNYGYTF
>TRBV15|TRBJ2-1|-|15
CATSRTRTDPPEQFF
>TRBV18|TRBJ1-2|-|15
CASSPPDRGRDGYTF
>TRBV6-5|TRBJ2-7|-|13
CASSTPSTYEQYF
>TRBV11-1|TRBJ2-5|-|13
CASSLDRGETQYF
>TRBV6-1|TRBJ2-1|-|14
CASTNRGFYNEQFF
>TRBV5-7|TRBJ2-5|-|11
CASRGYVTQYF
>TRBV7-3|TRBJ1-1|-|13
CASSFSGNTEAFF
>TRBV18|TRBJ2-7|-|14
CASSPGTESYEQYF
>TRBV6-5|TRBJ2-3|-|14
CASRLGGGVDTQYF
>TRBV7-3|TRBJ1-1|-|15
CASSLLGGPNTEAFF
>TRBV21-1|TRBJ1-3|-|18
CASSNRVESPSSGNTIYF
>TRBV10-2|TRBJ1-4|-|15
CASSSTGTGDEKLFF
>TRBV6-1|TRBJ2-6|-|13
CASRFPGANVLTF
>TRBV6-1|TRBJ2-7|-|15
CASSEALTGNYEQYF
>TRBV6-5|TRBJ2-7|-|13
CASSHGALREQYF
>TRBV11-1|TRBJ2-3|once|17
CASSLVAGGSGTDTQYF
>TRBV25-1|TRBJ1-6|-|13
CASRGTGAPTLHF
>TRBV30|TRBJ1-2|-|11
CAWGASYGYTF
>TRBV11-3|TRBJ1-6|-|13
CASSLRYNSPLHF
>TRBV5-6|TRBJ2-2|few|15
CASSLVGTGSGELFF
>TRBV7-8|TRBJ1-2|-|14
CASSLTAGRASDTF
>TRBV9|TRBJ1-2|-|15
CASSVGWPGDLGYTF
>TRBV20-1|TRBJ1-2|-|11
CSAERTEDYTF
>TRBV7-7|TRBJ2-2|once|15
CASSLRQGNTGELFF
>TRBV7-9|TRBJ1-3|-|14
CASSLGTSGNTIYF
>TRBV18|TRBJ2-4|-|13
CASSTTTLNIQYF